This T cell receptor beta chain was sequenced during a study of blood T cell repertoires in COVID-19. Background on the study: The United States, Italy and Spain were the sources of the acute and convalescent COVID-19 samples. Sources were T cells, B-cell-depleted T cells, or PBMCs; the material itself was cDNA or gDNA.

Only in-frame clones appear in the TCRdb table, and some are missing; sequencing was by immunoSEQ multiplex PCR. This sample has 95,000 to 110,000 clones; about 91% occur once, and the top ten carry 5.5% to 8%. Between the trimmed V and J ends, which lost 2 bases and 14 bases, there was a span of 16 bases. Germline loops: CDR1 SGHTA, CDR2 FQGNSA. The CDR3 consists of 13 residues. The source material was peripheral blood. This rearrangement joins TRBV7-2 to TRBJ2-4; weak D call: TRBD1 (5 bases). The origin of this receptor is a man between 45 and 60 years old with active or convalescent COVID-19. CDR3 in DNA: TGTGCCAGCAGCTTAAACGGTGGGGCCGGAAAGTACTTC. It encodes CASSLNGGAGKYF.